Following are 29 T cell receptor beta chains from one sample sequenced in a study of cytomegalovirus exposure and HLA in healthy donors. Use of 60 Vbeta and 13 Jbeta primers characterized the PCR. The table came from immunoSEQ multiplex PCR; TCRdb's copy has only in-frame clones and leaves some out. The data contain 150,000 to 200,000 clones, nearly 80% of them singletons. The sample comprised PBMCs. These receptors all stem from a woman aged 25-40 years in good health and CMV-seropositive.

This clone was recorded once. This chain connects TRBV4-2 to TRBJ2-5, with D tentatively TRBD2 (6 bases). The V and J ends lost 4 bases and 4 bases respectively, with 13 bases between them. Per the germline V gene, CDR1 is LGHNA and CDR2 is YNFKEQ. The CDR3 covers 14 residues. Here the CDR3 DNA reads TGTGCCAGCAGCCTGTCTAGCGCGCCAGAGACCCAGTACTTC. This encodes CASSLSSAPETQYF.

The V call is TRBV7-8, the J call TRBJ1-4; 7 bases map to TRBD1. Trimming cost V 5 bases and J 7 bases; bases outside gene matches: 10. Looked up from germline, CDR1 is SGHVS and CDR2 is FQNEAQ. This CDR3 spans 15 amino acids. CDR3 protein: CASSQDRVGGEKLFF. CDR3 nucleotide sequence: TGTGCCAGCAGCCAAGACAGGGTCGGGGGTGAAAAACTGTTTTTT.

The chain recombines TRBV5-1 with TRBJ2-2; 8 positions match TRBD2. The V segment lost 6 bases and the J segment 3 bases; nucleotides outside the gene matches: 4. Germline CDR1 and CDR2: SGHRS and YFSETQ. The CDR3 is 14 amino acids. In nucleotides, the CDR3 is TGCGCCAGCAACGGGGGGGCATACACCGGGGAGCTGTTTTTT. It specifies CASNGGAYTGELFF.

V usage is TRBV15 and J usage is TRBJ2-5; D might be TRBD1 (6 bases). With 6 bases removed from V and 0 bases from J, the gap between germline ends came to 17 bases. The CDR3 sequence is 16 residues long. Germline V gives CDR1 LNHNV, CDR2 YYDKDF (reference sequence). The CDR3: CATRRGKRAYQETQYF. The CDR3 bases are TGTGCCACCAGGAGGGGGAAGAGGGCGTACCAAGAGACCCAGTACTTC. Filled out from reference TRBV15 and TRBJ2-5, the complete variable domain reads DAMVIQNPRYQVTQFGKPVTLSCSQTLNHNVMYWYQQKSSQAPKLLFHYYDKDFNNEADTPDNFQSRRPNTSFCFLDIRSPGLGDTAMYLCATRRGKRAYQETQYFGPGTRLLVL.

The chain employs TRBV20-1 and TRBJ1-2, with 8 nucleotides matching TRBD1. There are 11 residues in the CDR3. CDR1 DFQATT and CDR2 SNEGSKA come from the germline V gene (reference sequence). V lost 5 bases, J lost 6 bases, and 2 bases stayed unmatched. CDR3 sequence reads: CSAPDRDGYTF. For the CDR3, the DNA is TGCAGTGCTCCGGACAGGGATGGCTACACCTTC.

V and J are TRBV6-5 and TRBJ2-3; TRBD2 is a possible D gene (5 bases). Per germline, CDR1 MNHEY and CDR2 SVGAGI. V was cut by 7 bases and J by 7 bases, with 9 bases left in between. There are 11 residues in the CDR3. CDR3 DNA sequence: TGTGCCAGCACCAGCGGTAATACGCAGTATTTT. Protein sequence: CASTSGNTQYF.

The chain carries TRBV5-5 and TRBJ2-7; 9 positions agree with TRBD2. The CDR3 extends over 15 amino acids. V was pared by 1 base and J by 4 bases, with 6 bases of the junction left unmatched. Germline loops: CDR1 SGHKS, CDR2 YYEKEE (reference sequence). Written as DNA, the CDR3 is TGTGCCAGCAGCTTGAGTGCGGGGGGGAAATACGAGCAGTACTTC. Protein: CASSLSAGGKYEQYF.

V is TRBV25-1 and J is TRBJ2-1; 7 bases are shared with TRBD1. Germline CDR1 reads MGHDK; CDR2 reads SYGVNS. The CDR3 is 13 residues long. V dropped 3 bases and J dropped 6; count of bases not matched to a gene: 2. CDR3 DNA: TGTGCCAGCAGTGAGGGACAGTTCAATGAGCAGTTCTTC. Translated: CASSEGQFNEQFF.

The gene calls are TRBV4-1 and TRBJ2-3; 8 bases align to TRBD2. V shed 5 bases and J 3 bases; nucleotides not matched to a gene: 7. CDR1 is MGHRA, CDR2 YSYEKL, per germline. This CDR3 is built from 15 residues. The CDR3 spells CASSYLAGPTDTQYF. In DNA, the CDR3 is TGCGCCAGCAGCTATTTAGCGGGACCTACAGATACGCAGTATTTT.

This chain joins TRBV18 and TRBJ1-2, with 11 positions matching TRBD1. Trimming at V came to 3 bases and at J to 4 bases, leaving 13 bases not matched to a gene. CDR1 and CDR2 from the germline V gene are KGHSH and LQKENI. The CDR3 runs 18 residues. The CDR3 nucleotides are TGTGCCAGCTCACCGCGGACAGGGGGCGAGACGGCCGGCTATGGCTACACCTTC. Translating gives CASSPRTGGETAGYGYTF.

A remark on this clone: The sample holds other DNA sequences that translate to the same CDR3. The chain carries TRBV19 and TRBJ2-1; 8 bases map to TRBD1. The CDR3 totals 15 residues. Germline assignment: CDR1 LNHDA and CDR2 SQIVND (reference sequence). With V trimmed by 5 bases and J by 4 bases, 7 bases remained unmatched. CDR3: CASSVDRGFYNEQFF. As DNA, the CDR3 is TGTGCCAGTAGTGTCGACAGGGGTTTTTACAATGAGCAGTTCTTC.

The V gene is TRBV7-8, the J gene TRBJ1-6; TRBD1 might be the D (6 bases). Germline V CDR1 and CDR2: SGHVS, FQNEAQ. Trimming cost V 1 base and J 7 bases, with 17 bases left between them. The length of the CDR3 is 17 residues. The CDR3 reads CASSLGRTAIVNSPLHF. CDR3 DNA: TGTGCCAGCAGCTTAGGACGGACAGCTATCGTCAATTCACCCCTCCACTTT.

This clone was picked up one time. The chain recombines TRBV6-4 with TRBJ2-6, with 7 nucleotides matching TRBD1. The CDR3 is made up of 16 amino acids. The V gene's germline CDR1 is MRHNA and CDR2 SNTAGT. V dropped 9 bases and J dropped 0; count of bases not matched to a gene: 8. The DNA for the CDR3 is TGTGCCAGTGAAGGGGGACAGCACTCTGGGGCCAACGTCCTGACTTTC. It yields the protein CASEGGQHSGANVLTF.

The genes are TRBV10-1 and TRBJ2-5; D uncertain. The CDR3 contains 13 residues. Germline V gives CDR1 WNHNN, CDR2 SYGVQD (reference sequence). Trimming stripped 5 bases from V and 5 bases from J, with 12 bases between. CDR3 amino acids: CASSSSRFETQYF. CDR3 DNA: TGCGCCAGCAGTTCATCCAGGTTTGAGACCCAGTACTTC.

As concerns this clone: Compared with germline, one end of the junction differs, possibly owing to a read error. The V and J genes are TRBV7-9 and TRBJ2-7; 11 nucleotides match TRBD2. Germline-derived CDR1 and CDR2 are SEHNR and FQNEAQ (reference sequence). The CDR3 covers 16 residues. DNA of the CDR3: TGTTCCAGCAGCTATAGCCTTAGCGGGGGGGCCTACGAGCAGTACTTC. As protein: CSSSYSLSGGAYEQYF.

The chain links TRBV9 to TRBJ2-7, with 11 bases lining up with TRBD1. Per germline, CDR1 SGDLS and CDR2 YYNGEE. This CDR3 is built from 13 residues. Trimming at V came to 4 bases and at J to 6 bases, leaving 3 bases not matched to a gene. This CDR3 is CASSRDRGGEQYF. DNA for the CDR3: TGTGCCAGCAGCAGGGACAGGGGGGGCGAGCAGTACTTC.

The chain has TRBV5-6 and TRBJ2-3, with 9 bases that match TRBD2. Germline CDR1 reads SGHDT; CDR2 reads YYEEEE. Trimming removed 2 bases from V and 7 bases from J; junction bases left unmatched: 8. The CDR3 contains 15 residues. The CDR3 here is CASSFSSGGFNTQYF. Here the CDR3 DNA reads TGTGCCAGCAGCTTCTCCAGCGGGGGGTTTAATACGCAGTATTTT.

The rearrangement joins TRBV11-2 to TRBJ2-1; perhaps TRBD2 as D (6 bases). The CDR3 contains 17 residues. Germline CDR1 is SGHAT and CDR2 is FQNNGV. V gave up 5 bases and J gave up 0 bases, with 17 bases separating them. The CDR3 region has the DNA TGTGCCAGCAGCCCCCTCGGCGGGACGAGCTCCTACAATGAGCAGTTCTTC. Protein product: CASSPLGGTSSYNEQFF.

The chain employs TRBV5-1 and TRBJ2-3; D possibly corresponds to TRBD2 (6 bases). V was cut by 0 bases and J by 1 base, with 21 bases left in between. CDR1 is SGHRS and CDR2 is YFSETQ in the germline V gene. The CDR3 totals 19 residues. The CDR3 reads CASSLGPPTSLGGTDTQYF. CDR3 in DNA: TGCGCCAGCAGCTTGGGCCCCCCTACTAGCTTGGGTGGCACAGATACGCAGTATTTT.

The chain joins TRBV5-1 to TRBJ2-1; 9 nucleotides agree with TRBD1. Trimming at V came to 4 bases and at J to 9 bases, leaving 14 bases not matched to a gene. The CDR3 runs to 16 residues. Germline CDR1 reads SGHRS; CDR2 reads YFSETQ. CDR3 nucleotide sequence: TGCGCCAGCAGCGCTACAGGGGGCGCGTTAGCGTTTGAGCAGTTCTTC. It codes for CASSATGGALAFEQFF.

The chain recombines TRBV7-3 with TRBJ1-1, with D unclear. V lost 2 bases and J lost 2, with 18 bases in between. This CDR3 has 17 amino acids. Germline CDR1 SGHTA, CDR2 FQGTGA. The CDR3, as DNA: TGTGCCAGCAGCTTAGGCCCCCTCCCAGGTCTCAACACTGAAGCTTTCTTT. Protein sequence: CASSLGPLPGLNTEAFF.

The chain has TRBV6-5 and TRBJ2-5; D is possibly TRBD1 (5 bases). Germline CDR1 MNHEY, CDR2 SVGAGI. The CDR3 runs to 11 residues. V shed 10 bases and J shed 2 bases, with 8 bases lying between them. The CDR3 region is CATRTQETQYF. The CDR3 DNA sequence: TGTGCCACCCGGACACAAGAGACCCAGTACTTC.

The chain links TRBV4-3 to TRBJ1-2; perhaps TRBD1 as D (5 bases). V lost 2 bases, J lost 0 bases, and 10 bases lay in between. Germline loops: CDR1 LGHNA, CDR2 YSLEER. The CDR3 consists of 15 residues. CDR3 sequence (DNA): TGCGCCAGCAGCCAATGGACAACCACTAACTATGGCTACACCTTC. It codes for CASSQWTTTNYGYTF.

The chain is built from TRBV2 and TRBJ1-1; no clear D gene. This CDR3 region has 12 residues. Germline CDR1 reads SNHLY; CDR2 reads FYNNEI. Trimming took 8 bases from V and 2 from J, leaving 9 bases between them. This CDR3 reads CASSLGNTEAFF. In DNA, the CDR3 is TGTGCCAGCTCACTAGGAAACACTGAAGCTTTCTTT.

J is TRBJ2-7 and V is TRBV27; 9 positions agree with TRBD1. Looked up from germline, CDR1 is MNHEY and CDR2 is SMNVEV (reference sequence). V lost 6 bases and J lost 2; bases outside the gene matches: 2. The CDR3 is 13 residues long. The CDR3 region has the DNA TGTGCCAGCAGGGGACAGGGCCCCTACGAGCAGTACTTC. Its translation is CASRGQGPYEQYF.

The rearrangement joins TRBV6-1 to TRBJ1-5; D unresolved. V was trimmed by 5 bases and J by 0 bases, leaving 11 bases between them. Germline V lookup: CDR1 MNHNS, CDR2 SASEGT. The CDR3 runs 15 residues. As DNA, the CDR3 is TGTGCCAGCAGTCCTACGGGGTATAGCAATCAGCCCCAGCATTTT. Its translation: CASSPTGYSNQPQHF.

V gene TRBV5-1 combines with J gene TRBJ1-2, with TRBD1 matching over 10 bases. This CDR3 has 18 amino acids. Germline trimming cut 7 bases from V and 5 bases from J; bases unmatched to any gene: 20. The germline gives CDR1 SGHRS, CDR2 YFSETQ. In DNA, the CDR3 is TGCGCCAGCGGGGGCCGCGAGGACAGGGGGTCCCGTAGGTATGGCTACACCTTC. Translated: CASGGREDRGSRRYGYTF.

The chain uses TRBV23-1 and TRBJ2-7; TRBD2 is a possible D gene (6 bases). Being an ORF, TRBV23-1 has a function that is uncertain. This CDR3 has 16 amino acids. Trimming removed 4 bases from V and 9 bases from J, with 25 bases in between. The CDR3 DNA follows: TGCGCCAGCAGTCCACCCCGAGCTGGGGTCCTCGGGGGGCAGTACTTC. Its translation: CASSPPRAGVLGGQYF.

This chain links TRBV5-1 with TRBJ2-2; the D gene is possibly TRBD2 (6 bases). V lost 2 bases and J 6 bases, leaving 14 bases between the germline ends. This CDR3 comprises 15 residues. Germline V gene data show CDR1 as SGHRS and CDR2 as YFSETQ. CDR3 sequence reads: CASSLGGRFSGELFF. The CDR3, as DNA: TGCGCCAGCAGCTTAGGAGGGCGGTTCTCCGGGGAGCTGTTTTTT.